This T cell receptor beta chain is drawn from a study of T cell clonality in common variable immunodeficiency. Trimming shortened V by 4 bases and J by 6 bases, and 13 bases separated the two germline ends. Germline V gives CDR1 SGHTA, CDR2 FQGNSA. The CDR3 consists of 14 residues. This clone was counted ten times or more. The antigen is unknown. The sequence runs out 3 residues before the end of the CDR3; the remainder is reconstructed from the germline J gene. Measured with immunoSEQ multiplex PCR; TCRdb has only the in-frame clones, and not every one. This sample carries about 52,000 clones and no singletons, and approximately 2.2% goes to the top ten. Study outcomes and limitations: Reportedly, TCR beta sequences from common variable immunodeficiency showed fewer deletions and N-nucleotide insertions.

The receptor's source is a person aged 18 to 69 in good health. The rearrangement uses TRBV7-2 and TRBJ2-1; TRBD2 might be the D (6 bases). The specimen was peripheral blood mononuclear cells. CDR3 protein: CASSSRPSANEQFF. Incomplete CDR3 DNA: TGTGCCAGCAGCTCCCGACCTAGCGCCAATGAG. Full variable domain (missing parts from reference TRBV7-2 and TRBJ2-1): GAGVSQSPSNKVTEKGKDVELRCDPISGHTALYWYRQSLGQGLEFLIYFQGNSAPDKSGLPSDRFSAERTGGSVSTLTIQRTQQEDSAVYLCASSSRPSANEQFFGPGTRLTVL.